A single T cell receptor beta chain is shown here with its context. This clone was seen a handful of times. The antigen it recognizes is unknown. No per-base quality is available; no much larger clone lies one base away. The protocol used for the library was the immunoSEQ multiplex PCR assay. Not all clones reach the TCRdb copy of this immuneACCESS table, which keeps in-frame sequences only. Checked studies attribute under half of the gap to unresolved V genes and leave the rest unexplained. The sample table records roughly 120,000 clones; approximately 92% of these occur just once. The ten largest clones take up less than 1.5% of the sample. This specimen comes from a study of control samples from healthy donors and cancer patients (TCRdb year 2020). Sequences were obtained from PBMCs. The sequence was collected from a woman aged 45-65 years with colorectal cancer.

At the DNA level, the sequence is TGTGCCAGCAGCCCTGGGACAGCCTATGGCTACACCTTC. The translation is CASSPGTAYGYTF. The rearrangement combines TRBV12-3 or TRBV12-4 with TRBJ1-2, with 7 middle bases fitting TRBD1. Unmatched junction bases come to 5, with V trimmed by 6 bases and J by 4 bases. Reading from cysteine to phenylalanine, the CDR3 counts 13 amino acids. CDR3 DNA only is kept here, 39 bases in frame from base 1.